This T cell receptor beta chain was sequenced for a study of breast tumors, draining lymph nodes, adjacent tissues. Each CDR3 protein is one row after TCRdb ran MiXCR on the multiplex PCR reads. The profile shows about 230,000 distinct CDR3 sequences, roughly 32% of them singletons. Breast cancer patients provided tissue from their axillary draining lymph nodes. Findings of the study overall: Data fit most tumor T cells coming from lymph node, expanding in tumor. Compared with lymph nodes, tumors were less diverse; compared with nontumor tissue, more.

This clonotype has a single count. Its antigen is unidentified. This CDR3 has 12 amino acids. V shed 3 bases and J shed 7 bases, with 10 bases lying between them. Germline values: CDR1 SGDLS, CDR2 YYNGEE. The chain carries TRBV9 and TRBJ1-2; D is perhaps TRBD1 (5 bases). What was sequenced was axillary lymph node tissue. The sequence derives from a female donor with breast cancer. Some clones in this sample may be carry-over from other donors' samples. CDR3 DNA sequence: TGTGCCAGCAGCGACCGGGGCTCTGGCTACACCTTC. Its translation: CASSDRGSGYTF. Drawing the rest from reference TRBV9 and TRBJ1-2, the complete variable domain is DSGVTQTPKHLITATGQRVTLRCSPRSGDLSVYWYQQSLDQGLQFLIQYYNGEERAKGNILERFSAQQFPDLHSELNLSSLELGDSALYFCASSDRGSGYTFGSGTRLTVV.